This T cell receptor beta chain was captured by sequencing in a study of blood T cell repertoires in COVID-19. Study overall: The samples span acute and convalescent COVID-19 from the United States, Italy and Spain. The analysed material was cDNA or gDNA that came from T cells, B-cell-depleted T cells, or PBMCs.

The germline V gene encodes CDR1 SGHRS and CDR2 YFSETQ. The V segment lost 4 bases and the J segment 6 bases; nucleotides outside the gene matches: 7. The CDR3 covers 14 residues. Ages ranged from about 18 to 89 years, with residence in 24 US areas. Here immunoSEQ multiplex PCR was the method, and the copy in TCRdb shows in-frame clones only, minus some. This table holds under 200,000 clones, about four fifths found once. The specimen sequenced was PBMCs or T cells enriched from blood (not recorded which). The rearrangement joins TRBV5-1 to TRBJ1-3; 7 bases are a match to TRBD1. The receptor comes from a man aged 50-60 years who had recovered from COVID-19. CDR3 sequence (DNA): TGCGCCAGCAGCCCGACAGGGACCGAAAACACCATATATTTT. It encodes CASSPTGTENTIYF.